This passage covers 12 T cell receptor beta chains from one sample sequenced in a study of STAT3 mutations in large granular lymphocyte leukemia (dated by TCRdb to about 2019). The full study reports these points: All T-LGLL patients had at least one immunodominant TCRbeta clonotype, and roughly half had multiple immunodominant subclonotypes.

These receptors have no identified antigens. The library relied on the immunoSEQ multiplex PCR assay. Here the immuneACCESS table is served through TCRdb, limited to in-frame sequences with V and J called. Missing clones are a known gap in these copies; in checked studies unresolved V genes cover under half, and the rest lacks a known reason. The sample records 2,000 to 2,500 clones, 22% of which are singletons. 60% to 75% of the sample comes from the top ten. The sequenced material came from peripheral blood mononuclear cells. The receptors derive from a man in his 60s with T-cell large granular lymphocyte leukemia. Some clones in this sample may be carry-over from other donors' samples. The age is the age at diagnosis.

The chain uses TRBV18 and TRBJ2-4; the D is unclear. CDR3 length: 11 residues. Germline V gene lookup returns CDR1 KGHSH and CDR2 LQKENI. Trimming stripped 8 bases from V and 8 bases from J, with 10 bases between. The chain's CDR3 is CASAAEDIQYF. The CDR3 DNA is TGTGCCAGCGCAGCCGAGGACATTCAGTACTTC. The variable domain in full, with the rest retrieved from reference TRBV18 and TRBJ2-4, is NAGVMQNPRHLVRRRGQEARLRCSPMKGHSHVYWYRQLPEEGLKFMVYLQKENIIDESGMPKERFSAEFPKEGPSILRIQQVVRGDSAAYFCASAAEDIQYFGAGTRLSVL.

A few counts support this clone. The DNA of the CDR3 is TGCGCCAGCAGCTTGACAGGCCCAGGAGGGGCCAACGTCCTGACTTTC. It specifies CASSLTGPGGANVLTF. The chain couples TRBV5-1 to TRBJ2-6; D perhaps matches TRBD1 (5 bases). Deletions cut 1 base from V and 4 bases from J, with 12 bases between. This CDR3 is built from 16 residues. CDR1 and CDR2 (germline): SGHRS, YFSETQ. Drawing the rest from reference TRBV5-1 and TRBJ2-6, the complete variable domain is KAGVTQTPRYLIKTRGQQVTLSCSPISGHRSVSWYQQTPGQGLQFLFEYFSETQRNKGNFPGRFSGRQFSNSRSEMNVSTLELGDSALYLCASSLTGPGGANVLTFGAGSRLTVL.

The chain joins TRBV10-2 to TRBJ2-3; TRBD1 matches at 8 bases. The V gene's germline CDR1 is WSHSY and CDR2 SAAADI. V trimming: 6 bases; J trimming: 6 bases; junction bases outside the gene matches: 8. The CDR3 loop spans 14 amino acids. CDR3 sequence reads: CASRAGTGADTQYF. DNA for the CDR3: TGCGCCAGCAGGGCCGGGACAGGTGCGGATACGCAGTATTTT.

This chain connects TRBV9 to TRBJ1-2; 9 bases agree with TRBD1. The trim removed 7 bases at V and 7 bases at J, leaving 8 bases unmatched. Per germline, CDR1 SGDLS and CDR2 YYNGEE. This CDR3 has 13 residues. This CDR3 reads CASSLTGGIGYTF. The DNA for the CDR3 is TGTGCCAGCTCTCTCACAGGGGGCATTGGCTACACCTTC.

The genes are TRBV9 and TRBJ1-5, with 7 bases matching TRBD1. The germline V gene encodes CDR1 SGDLS and CDR2 YYNGEE. Germline trimming cut 4 bases from V and 6 bases from J; bases unmatched to any gene: 7. This CDR3 is built from 14 residues. Here the CDR3 reads CASSQTGMGQPQHF. DNA for the CDR3: TGTGCCAGCAGCCAGACAGGGATGGGTCAGCCCCAGCATTTT.

The CDR3 loop reads CASSPGWENYNEQFF. DNA for the CDR3: TGCGCCAGCAGCCCTGGGTGGGAGAACTACAATGAGCAGTTCTTC. V and J are TRBV4-3 and TRBJ2-1; TRBD2 is a possible D gene (5 bases). The germline V and J ends were trimmed by 4 bases and 3 bases, with 13 bases remaining between them. The germline CDR1 and CDR2 sequences are LGHNA and YSLEER. The CDR3 extends over 15 amino acids.

This clone was observed a few times. The J gene is TRBJ2-5, the V gene TRBV29-1, with TRBD2 matching 8 bases. The CDR3 totals 15 residues. CDR1 is SQVTM, CDR2 ANQGSEA, per germline. Trimming removed 4 bases from V and 5 bases from J; junction bases left unmatched: 12. The CDR3, as DNA: TGCAGCGTTGGTTCATTCGGGGGGGTTTTGGAGACCCAGTACTTC. Protein: CSVGSFGGVLETQYF.

The chain is built from TRBV5-1 and TRBJ1-2, with a possible D match to TRBD1 (6 bases). CDR1 and CDR2 (germline): SGHRS, YFSETQ. This CDR3 has 14 amino acids. The V gene lost 5 bases and the J gene lost 7 bases, with 18 bases spanning the gap. CDR3 protein: CASRPQQGSPGYTF. The DNA of the CDR3 is TGCGCCAGCAGACCCCAACAGGGATCCCCTGGCTACACCTTC.

The chain combines TRBV20-1 with TRBJ1-2; unclear D gene. CDR1 and CDR2 from the germline V gene are DFQATT and SNEGSKA (reference sequence). The CDR3 is 11 amino acids. The germline V and J ends were trimmed by 0 bases and 7 bases, with 6 bases remaining between them. The chain's CDR3 is CSARDSGGYTF. The CDR3 nucleotides are TGCAGTGCTAGAGATAGTGGTGGCTACACCTTC.

This clone was picked up a small number of times. The rearrangement uses TRBV5-6 and TRBJ1-4, with D hard to call. This CDR3 has 15 residues. Trimming took off 0 bases at V and 4 bases at J, with 10 bases between the two ends. Germline CDR1 SGHDT, CDR2 YYEEEE. The CDR3 DNA is TGTGCCAGCAGCTTGGCAGCCAGCAATAATGAAAAACTGTTTTTT. It translates to CASSLAASNNEKLFF.

The V gene is TRBV30, the J gene TRBJ1-4; no definite D call. CDR3 size: 11 residues. Trimming took off 5 bases at V and 5 bases at J, with 6 bases between the two ends. Germline V gene sequence: CDR1 GTSNPN, CDR2 SVGIG (reference sequence). CDR3 loop: CAWGRNEKLFF. In DNA, the CDR3 is TGTGCCTGGGGACGGAATGAAAAACTGTTTTTT.

This chain joins TRBV9 and TRBJ1-2, with 8 nucleotides matching TRBD1. The CDR3 loop spans 13 amino acids. Germline assignment: CDR1 SGDLS and CDR2 YYNGEE. V trimming: 3 bases; J trimming: 9 bases; junction bases outside the gene matches: 7. CDR3 sequence (DNA): TGTGCCAGCAGCGGGGGACAGGTTCTAAGCTACACCTTC. It encodes CASSGGQVLSYTF.